Each of the 29 T cell receptor beta chains below was sequenced from the same sample in a study of CD8 T cells in Susac syndrome. It was with random hexamers that 0.5 to 1 ug RNA was reverse transcribed. In TCRdb, the immunoSEQ multiplex PCR reads were re-called with MiXCR into one record per CDR3 protein. The sample yields roughly 44,000 distinct CDR3 sequences, under 95% seen once. Sequenced sample: CD8+ T cells from PBMCs. These receptors all come from a human donor in good health.

V is TRBV19 and J is TRBJ2-7, with a weak D call TRBD1 (5 bases). V was trimmed by 6 bases and J by 0 bases, leaving 9 bases between them. Germline V gene lookup returns CDR1 LNHDA and CDR2 SQIVND (reference sequence). The CDR3 covers 13 residues. The CDR3 coding sequence is TGTGCCAGTAGCCCGACAGCCTCCTACGAGCAGTACTTC. This sequence encodes CASSPTASYEQYF.

V gene TRBV20-1 combines with J gene TRBJ1-2; 7 positions match TRBD1. J gave up 7 bases and V 6 bases, and 17 bases lay outside the gene matches. The germline V gene encodes CDR1 DFQATT and CDR2 SNEGSKA (reference sequence). This CDR3 has 15 amino acids. Written as DNA, the CDR3 is TGCAGTGCCCTAGGGTTTGGGCAGGGGGGATCTGGCTACACCTTC. It yields the protein CSALGFGQGGSGYTF.

V gene TRBV11-2 combines with J gene TRBJ2-3; TRBD2 agrees at 12 bases. Trimming cost V 5 bases and J 14 bases; bases outside gene matches: 5. This CDR3 is 12 amino acids long. CDR1 is SGHAT, CDR2 FQNNGV, per germline. CDR3 in DNA: TGTGCCAGCAGCCCCGGGACTAGCGGGTTGTATTTT. Translating gives CASSPGTSGLYF.

The J gene is TRBJ2-7, the V gene TRBV20-1, with 13 bases matching TRBD2. The CDR3 spans 16 residues. CDR1 and CDR2 from the germline V gene are DFQATT and SNEGSKA (reference sequence). J lost 4 bases, V lost 4 bases, and 10 bases had no gene match. CDR3 residues: CSATGGTSGNYYEQYF. Written as DNA, the CDR3 is TGCAGTGCTACCGGGGGGACTAGCGGGAATTATTACGAGCAGTACTTC.

V is TRBV11-1 and J is TRBJ2-7; D gene uncertain. This CDR3 has 11 amino acids. Trimming shortened V by 5 bases and J by 5 bases, and 7 bases separated the two germline ends. CDR1 is SGHAT, CDR2 FQDESV, per germline (reference sequence). DNA for the CDR3: TGTGCCAGCAGCCTAGGGAACGAGCAGTACTTC. Its translation: CASSLGNEQYF.

This clonotype was observed once. This chain connects TRBV2 to TRBJ2-2; a weak D match, TRBD1 (6 bases). The V gene lost 7 bases and the J gene lost 4 bases, with 10 bases spanning the gap. The germline V gene has CDR1 SNHLY and CDR2 FYNNEI. This CDR3 contains 13 residues. DNA of the CDR3: TGTGCCAGCACGGACAGACTCACCGGGGAGCTGTTTTTT. Protein: CASTDRLTGELFF.

The CDR3 DNA reads TGCGCCAGCAGCTTGGGCGGGGCCGGCTACACCTTC. This sequence encodes CASSLGGAGYTF. The rearrangement uses TRBV5-1 and TRBJ1-2, with D perhaps TRBD1 (5 bases). Between the trimmed V and J ends, which lost 0 bases and 8 bases, there was a span of 8 bases. The CDR3 contains 12 residues. Per germline, CDR1 SGHRS and CDR2 YFSETQ.

The chain employs TRBV24-1 and TRBJ2-7; a weak D match, TRBD1 (6 bases). Germline V CDR1 and CDR2: KGHDR, SFDVKD. The CDR3 loop spans 14 amino acids. Trimming cost V 2 bases and J 6 bases, with 13 bases left between them. The CDR3 bases are TGTGCCACCAGTGATTCGACAGGCTGGTCCGAGCAGTACTTC. It yields the protein CATSDSTGWSEQYF.

This chain joins TRBV29-1 and TRBJ1-2; possibly TRBD1 for D (6 bases). The CDR3 sequence is 13 residues long. Between the trimmed V and J ends, which lost 7 bases and 1 base, there was a span of 13 bases. Germline V gene lookup returns CDR1 SQVTM and CDR2 ANQGSEA. CDR3 DNA sequence: TGCAGCGGGACGGGGGGCGGTAACTATGGCTACACCTTC. It specifies CSGTGGGNYGYTF. Based on the CDR3 plus reference TRBV29-1 and TRBJ1-2, the full variable domain is SAVISQKPSRDICQRGTSLTIQCQVDSQVTMMFWYRQQPGQSLTLIATANQGSEATYESGFVIDKFPISRPNLTFSTLTVSNMSPEDSSIYLCSGTGGGNYGYTFGSGTRLTVV.

The V and J genes are TRBV5-1 and TRBJ2-1; D gene unclear. The CDR3 is made up of 12 amino acids. The ends were cut back, 2 bases at V and 9 bases at J, with 9 bases in the middle. Germline V gene data show CDR1 as SGHRS and CDR2 as YFSETQ. The CDR3 sequence is CASSFDGFEQFF. The CDR3, as DNA: TGCGCCAGCAGCTTCGATGGTTTTGAGCAGTTCTTC.

This chain joins TRBV7-2 and TRBJ1-6; 12 nucleotides agree with TRBD1. This CDR3 is built from 16 residues. Looked up from germline, CDR1 is SGHTA and CDR2 is FQGNSA. V lost 3 bases to trimming and J lost 5 bases; unmatched junction nucleotides: 2. The CDR3 loop is CASSLGQGANNSPLHF. Written as DNA, the CDR3 is TGTGCCAGCAGCTTGGGACAGGGGGCTAATAATTCACCCCTCCACTTT.

The V call is TRBV29-1, the J call TRBJ1-2; 7 bases align to TRBD1. The germline V gene has CDR1 SQVTM and CDR2 ANQGSEA. The CDR3 is 13 amino acids. The J segment lost 7 bases and the V segment lost 4 bases, leaving 9 bases of the junction unmatched. CDR3 sequence (DNA): TGCAGCGTTGCCAGGGGGGATTCTTCTGGCTACACCTTC. Translating it yields CSVARGDSSGYTF.

This chain links TRBV6-5 with TRBJ2-3; 7 nucleotides agree with TRBD1. CDR1 and CDR2 from the germline V gene are MNHEY and SVGAGI. With V trimmed by 4 bases and J by 3 bases, 10 bases remained unmatched. This CDR3 is built from 16 residues. The DNA of the CDR3 is TGTGCCAGCAGTTCCACTGGGACAGAGGTAACAGATACGCAGTATTTT. Residues: CASSSTGTEVTDTQYF.

For the CDR3, the DNA is TGTGCCAGTAGTAATAACTGGGAATGGGCTGAAGCTTTCTTT. This codes for CASSNNWEWAEAFF. The rearrangement uses TRBV19 and TRBJ1-1, with D unclear. The CDR3 length is 14 residues. Germline loops: CDR1 LNHDA, CDR2 SQIVND (reference sequence). V dropped 4 bases and J dropped 6 bases, with 15 bases sitting between them.

As DNA, the CDR3 is TGTGCCAGCAGCTCAAGAGGACAGGCAACTAATGAAAAACTGTTTTTT. Amino acid sequence: CASSSRGQATNEKLFF. The rearrangement joins TRBV7-9 to TRBJ1-4; 7 bases fit TRBD1. Germline CDR1 reads SEHNR; CDR2 reads FQNEAQ (reference sequence). The ends lost 4 bases at V and 0 bases at J; junction bases unmatched: 5. CDR3 length: 16 residues.

In this sample, this clonotype turned up once. This sequence joins TRBV10-2 and TRBJ1-5, with D perhaps TRBD1 (6 bases). This CDR3 has 13 amino acids. Deletions cut 7 bases from V and 2 bases from J, with 9 bases between. Per the germline V gene, CDR1 is WSHSY and CDR2 is SAAADI. This chain's CDR3 is CASKGGGNQPQHF. DNA of the CDR3: TGCGCCAGCAAGGGGGGGGGCAATCAGCCCCAGCATTTT.

V gene TRBV27 combines with J gene TRBJ2-3, with D possibly TRBD2 on 5 matching bases. The length of the CDR3 is 15 residues. CDR1 is MNHEY, CDR2 SMNVEV, per germline (reference sequence). V dropped 1 base and J dropped 1 base, with 9 bases sitting between them. The CDR3 DNA sequence: TGTGCCAGCAGTTTATACGGAGGTGGCACAGATACGCAGTATTTT. Its protein is CASSLYGGGTDTQYF.

This clonotype was counted once. This chain links TRBV27 with TRBJ2-2; tentatively, D is TRBD1 (6 bases). Trimming stripped 2 bases from V and 6 bases from J, with 16 bases between. Germline CDR1 MNHEY, CDR2 SMNVEV (reference sequence). The CDR3 is made up of 16 amino acids. The CDR3 sequence: CASSLGGAREAGELFF. The DNA of the CDR3 is TGTGCCAGCAGTTTAGGGGGCGCGAGAGAAGCCGGGGAGCTGTTTTTT.

This clonotype appeared a single time. The rearrangement uses TRBV10-3 and TRBJ2-7, with a weak D call TRBD1 (6 bases). The ends were cut back, 8 bases at V and 3 bases at J, with 20 bases in the middle. Germline values: CDR1 ENHRY, CDR2 SYGVKD. This CDR3 contains 15 residues. The CDR3 sequence: CAIGEDSSPFYEQYF. The CDR3, as DNA: TGTGCCATCGGAGAGGACAGTTCGCCCTTCTACGAGCAGTACTTC.

The chain employs TRBV5-6 and TRBJ2-1; 14 nucleotides agree with TRBD2. CDR3 length equals 17 residues. After removal of 5 bases from V and 5 bases from J, the junction contained 9 bases not matched to a gene. Germline values: CDR1 SGHDT, CDR2 YYEEEE. Here the CDR3 DNA reads TGTGCCAGCAGTACCGGGACTAGCGGGAGTAGACACAATGAGCAGTTCTTC. Translation: CASSTGTSGSRHNEQFF. The full variable domain, its missing parts supplied by reference TRBV5-6 and TRBJ2-1, is DAGVTQSPTHLIKTRGQQVTLRCSPKSGHDTVSWYQQALGQGPQFIFQYYEEEERQRGNFPDRFSGHQFPNYSSELNVNALLLGDSALYLCASSTGTSGSRHNEQFFGPGTRLTVL.

This clonotype has more than one count but fewer than ten. The rearrangement links TRBV6-5 to TRBJ1-1; no reliable D call. Trimming left V 2 bases short and J 5 bases short, with 6 bases between. The CDR3 is 12 residues long. CDR1 is MNHEY and CDR2 is SVGAGI in the germline V gene. As DNA, the CDR3 is TGTGCCAGCAGTTACGCGATAACTGAAGCTTTCTTT. It translates to CASSYAITEAFF.

The chain has TRBV25-1 and TRBJ2-7; the D call may be TRBD1 or TRBD2 (5 bases each). Germline V CDR1 and CDR2: MGHDK, SYGVNS. The CDR3 totals 11 residues. Trimming left V 5 bases short and J 4 bases short, with 6 bases between. CDR3 loop: CASSWGYEQYF. CDR3 DNA sequence: TGTGCCAGCAGTTGGGGGTACGAGCAGTACTTC.

This chain uses TRBV15 with TRBJ2-7, with D unresolved. The ends were cut back, 0 bases at V and 5 bases at J, with 8 bases in the middle. The CDR3 totals 13 residues. Germline CDR1 is LNHNV and CDR2 is YYDKDF (reference sequence). The CDR3 spells CATSRDGSDEQYF. CDR3 DNA sequence: TGTGCCACCAGCAGAGACGGGTCGGACGAGCAGTACTTC. The full variable domain, rest sourced from reference TRBV15 and TRBJ2-7, is DAMVIQNPRYQVTQFGKPVTLSCSQTLNHNVMYWYQQKSSQAPKLLFHYYDKDFNNEADTPDNFQSRRPNTSFCFLDIRSPGLGDTAMYLCATSRDGSDEQYFGPGTRLTVT.

This clonotype was counted a single time. This chain links TRBV7-6 with TRBJ2-7; 9 bases are a match to TRBD1. This CDR3 is built from 16 residues. V gave up 2 bases and J gave up 0 bases; unmatched junction bases: 5. The germline CDR1 and CDR2 sequences are SGHVS and FNYEAQ. This chain's CDR3 is CASSLTGGLSSYEQYF. CDR3 coding DNA: TGTGCCAGCAGCTTAACAGGGGGCCTGAGCTCCTACGAGCAGTACTTC.

This clonotype was counted once. The chain couples TRBV6-1 to TRBJ2-1, with 8 nucleotides matching TRBD2. The V segment lost 7 bases and the J segment 6 bases; nucleotides outside the gene matches: 14. The CDR3 runs to 16 residues. Germline values: CDR1 MNHNS, CDR2 SASEGT. CDR3 DNA sequence: TGTGCCAGCACATCCAGGGGACTAGGGCCACCCAATGAGCAGTTCTTC. It translates to CASTSRGLGPPNEQFF.

The sample holds one count of this clonotype. The chain recombines TRBV19 with TRBJ1-1; 7 nucleotides align to TRBD1. CDR1 is LNHDA and CDR2 is SQIVND in the germline V gene (reference sequence). The CDR3 has 13 residues. V gave up 3 bases and J gave up 7 bases; unmatched junction bases: 5. CDR3 bases: TGTGCCAGTAGTATTGGGACAGCATTTGAAGCTTTCTTT. This gives the protein CASSIGTAFEAFF.

The CDR3 sequence: CAISEAGAAGETQYF. CDR3 coding DNA: TGTGCCATCAGTGAAGCCGGGGCGGCAGGAGAGACCCAGTACTTC. The genes are TRBV10-3 and TRBJ2-5; either TRBD1 or TRBD2 may supply D (5 bases each). Per germline, CDR1 ENHRY and CDR2 SYGVKD. This CDR3 has 15 amino acids. V lost 3 bases and J 4 bases, leaving 15 bases between the germline ends.

The chain recombines TRBV9 with TRBJ2-1; the match to TRBD2 covers 14 bases. The CDR3 spans 15 residues. After removal of 4 bases from V and 9 bases from J, the junction contained 6 bases not matched to a gene. Germline V gives CDR1 SGDLS, CDR2 YYNGEE. The CDR3 nucleotides read TGTGCCAGCAGCCTGACTAGCGGGAGGGCAAGTGAGCAGTTCTTC. Residues: CASSLTSGRASEQFF.

The rearrangement joins TRBV7-9 to TRBJ2-1; TRBD2 matches 8 bases. With V trimmed by 2 bases and J by 0 bases, 6 bases remained unmatched. The CDR3 contains 17 residues. Germline CDR1 SEHNR, CDR2 FQNEAQ (reference sequence). CDR3 sequence: CASSLSSGRSSYNEQFF. For the CDR3, the DNA is TGTGCCAGCAGCTTATCTAGCGGGCGGAGCTCCTACAATGAGCAGTTCTTC.